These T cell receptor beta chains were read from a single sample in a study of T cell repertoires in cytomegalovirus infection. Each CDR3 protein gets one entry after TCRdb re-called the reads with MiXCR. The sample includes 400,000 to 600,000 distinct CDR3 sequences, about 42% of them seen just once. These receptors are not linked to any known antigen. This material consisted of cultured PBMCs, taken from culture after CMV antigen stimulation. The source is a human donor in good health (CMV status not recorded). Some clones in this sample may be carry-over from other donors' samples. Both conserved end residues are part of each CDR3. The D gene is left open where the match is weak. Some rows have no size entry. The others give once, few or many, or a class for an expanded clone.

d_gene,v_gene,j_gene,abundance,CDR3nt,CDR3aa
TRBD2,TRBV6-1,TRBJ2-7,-,TGTGCCAGCAGTAGACAACTAGCGGGAGGTTCCGAGCAGTACTTC,CASSRQLAGGSEQYF
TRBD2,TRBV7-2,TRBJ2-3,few,TGTGCCAGCAGCTTTAGCGGGAGGCCGGATACGCAGTATTTT,CASSFSGRPDTQYF
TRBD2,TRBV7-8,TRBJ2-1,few,TGTGCCAGCAGCAATAGGAGGTTAGCGGGAACCCCCAGCTCCTACAATGAGCAGTTCTTC,CASSNRRLAGTPSSYNEQFF
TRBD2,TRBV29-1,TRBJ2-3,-,TGCAGCGTTGAAGATTTCGAGGGCGGGGGTGTGCCAGATACGCAGTATTTT,CSVEDFEGGGVPDTQYF
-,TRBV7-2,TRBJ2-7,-,TGTGCCAGCAGCTACCAGGCGGAGACACCCAAGGGGGAGCAGTACTTC,CASSYQAETPKGEQYF
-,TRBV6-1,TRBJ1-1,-,TGTGCCAGCTGGAAGAGGGGATACGGTGGGACTGAAGCTTTCTTT,CASWKRGYGGTEAFF
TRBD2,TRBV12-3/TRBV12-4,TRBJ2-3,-,TGTGCCAGCAGTCGACAGACTAGCGAGACGCAGTATTTT,CASSRQTSETQYF
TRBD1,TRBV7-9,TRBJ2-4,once,TGTGCCAGCAGCTGGGACAGGGAGTCTAGCATTCAGTACTTC,CASSWDRESSIQYF
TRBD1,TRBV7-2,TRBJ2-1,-,TGTGCCAGCAGCTTGACAGGGTCCGACGATGAGCAGTTCTTC,CASSLTGSDDEQFF
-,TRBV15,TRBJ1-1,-,TGTGCCACCAGCGGTCTATCCGTCGGGGACACTGAAGCTTTCTTT,CATSGLSVGDTEAFF
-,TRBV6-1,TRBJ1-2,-,TGTGCCAGCAGGGGGGCTTTCGGTTGGGGTTATGGCTACACCTTC,CASRGAFGWGYGYTF
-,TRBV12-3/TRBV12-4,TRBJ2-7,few,TGTGCCAGCAGTTTAGTGGGGGACAACGAGCAGTACTTC,CASSLVGDNEQYF
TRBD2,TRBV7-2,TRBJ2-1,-,TGTGCCAGCGCCCGGGGGGGCATAAATGAGCAGTTCTTC,CASARGGINEQFF
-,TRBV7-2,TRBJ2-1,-,TGTGCCAGCAGCTTCTTAGGTGTCCACAATGAGCAGTTCTTC,CASSFLGVHNEQFF